The entry that follows covers one TCR beta chain sequence. The target antigen is unknown. Germline CDR1 SNHLY, CDR2 FYNNEI. The CDR3 is 12 amino acids. Trimming stripped 6 bases from V and 7 bases from J, with 12 bases between. This entry comes from a study of cytomegalovirus exposure and HLA in healthy donors. Study-wide points: The sole available immune exposure information was CMV serostatus. Highly shared variants forming one cluster were likely a sequencing artifact. The study carried out a later analysis of TCR beta sequences. It associated 15,000 to 20,000 of them with specific HLA alleles at a false discovery rate of 0.05.

The PCR ran on 60 Vbeta and 13 Jbeta primers. Data came from immunoSEQ multiplex PCR; TCRdb stores just in-frame clones and leaves some out. The sample includes 150,000 to 200,000 clones, almost 85% of them seen just once. This chain uses TRBV2 with TRBJ1-1; D not certain. This TCR was sampled from a girl between 5 and 17 years old in good health and CMV-seropositive. Sequenced: PBMCs. The CDR3 coding sequence is TGTGCCAGCAGGGAGGTTACAGATGAAGCTTTCTTT. It translates to CASREVTDEAFF.